Presented here are 11 T cell receptor beta chains from one specimen sequenced in a study of neoadjuvant nivolumab and ipilimumab in lung cancer. The data were produced by immunoSEQ multiplex PCR, yet TCRdb's version contains in-frame clones alone and is incomplete. In the table there are over 25,000 clones, 60% to 85% of which are singletons. Sequencing used tumor tissue, obtained after neoadjuvant nivolumab, alone or with ipilimumab, at or shortly before surgery. All receptors come from an adult with non-small cell lung cancer.

The rearrangement links TRBV6-6 to TRBJ1-1; 7 bases map to TRBD1. The V segment lost 4 bases and the J segment 0 bases; nucleotides outside the gene matches: 8. Germline V gene data show CDR1 as MNHNY and CDR2 as SVGAGI (reference sequence). The CDR3 sequence is 16 residues long. The CDR3: CASSSWTGLMNTEAFF. CDR3 nucleotide sequence: TGTGCCAGCAGTTCGTGGACAGGCCTCATGAACACTGAAGCTTTCTTT.

The chain uses TRBV13 and TRBJ1-2; D may be TRBD1 (5 bases). Trimming cost V 5 bases and J 6 bases, with 16 bases left between them. Per germline, CDR1 PRHDT and CDR2 FYEKMQ (reference sequence). The CDR3 is made up of 14 amino acids. CDR3 sequence: CASSRGGGKHGYTF. The CDR3 bases are TGTGCCAGCAGCCGTGGGGGAGGGAAACATGGCTACACCTTC.

The chain recombines TRBV2 with TRBJ2-7; 7 bases agree with TRBD1. The germline CDR1 and CDR2 sequences are SNHLY and FYNNEI. Trimming at V came to 1 base and at J to 4 bases, leaving 7 bases not matched to a gene. The CDR3 has 15 residues. The DNA for the CDR3 is TGTGCCAGCAGTGAAGGCGGAACAGGGGCATACGAGCAGTACTTC. Translating gives CASSEGGTGAYEQYF.

The gene calls are TRBV5-1 and TRBJ2-1, with D uncertain. Deletions cut 5 bases from V and 4 bases from J, with 10 bases between. This CDR3 has 13 amino acids. CDR1 SGHRS and CDR2 YFSETQ come from the germline V gene. Written as DNA, the CDR3 is TGCGCCAGCAGACGCGACGAATACAATGAGCAGTTCTTC. Encoded protein: CASRRDEYNEQFF.

V is TRBV7-9 and J is TRBJ2-2; possibly TRBD1 for D (6 bases). Germline V gene data show CDR1 as SEHNR and CDR2 as FQNEAQ (reference sequence). The CDR3 is 16 residues long. V lost 5 bases to trimming and J lost 0 bases, with 13 bases between them. CDR3 in amino acids: CASSTWTEANTGELFF. CDR3 coding DNA: TGTGCCAGCAGCACCTGGACAGAAGCGAACACCGGGGAGCTGTTTTTT.

This chain joins TRBV9 and TRBJ2-1; 11 nucleotides align to TRBD2. V was clipped by 4 bases and J by 2 bases; unmatched bases: 5. CDR3 length: 16 residues. Germline CDR1 and CDR2: SGDLS and YYNGEE. CDR3 amino acids: CASSPRLAGTYNEQFF. The CDR3 DNA reads as TGTGCCAGCAGCCCACGACTAGCGGGGACCTACAATGAGCAGTTCTTC. The full variable domain, rest sourced from reference TRBV9 and TRBJ2-1, is DSGVTQTPKHLITATGQRVTLRCSPRSGDLSVYWYQQSLDQGLQFLIQYYNGEERAKGNILERFSAQQFPDLHSELNLSSLELGDSALYFCASSPRLAGTYNEQFFGPGTRLTVL.

This chain connects TRBV7-2 to TRBJ1-6; D is perhaps TRBD1 (6 bases). The ends were cut back, 1 base at V and 8 bases at J, with 12 bases in the middle. Germline V gene data show CDR1 as SGHTA and CDR2 as FQGNSA. The CDR3 is made up of 15 amino acids. CDR3: CASSLGGQRDSPLHF. The CDR3 coding sequence is TGTGCCAGCAGCTTAGGGGGGCAGAGAGATTCACCCCTCCACTTT.

J is TRBJ1-5 and V is TRBV30; D not resolved. Trimming stripped 0 bases from V and 3 bases from J, with 12 bases between. In germline, CDR1 is GTSNPN, CDR2 SVGIG (reference sequence). The CDR3 sequence is 15 residues long. The CDR3 DNA reads TGTGCCTGGAGTGTACAAGGCAGGACCAATCAGCCCCAGCATTTT. It specifies CAWSVQGRTNQPQHF.

Only one count was recorded for this clone. The chain recombines TRBV30 with TRBJ1-4; D might be TRBD1 (5 bases). The V gene lost 5 bases and the J gene lost 1 base, with 5 bases spanning the gap. CDR1 is GTSNPN, CDR2 SVGIG, per germline (reference sequence). This CDR3 contains 12 residues. CDR3 in amino acids: CAWQGTNEKLFF. The CDR3 DNA reads TGTGCCTGGCAGGGAACTAATGAAAAACTGTTTTTT.

This chain links TRBV7-9 with TRBJ1-4, with D perhaps TRBD1 (6 bases). V was trimmed by 1 base and J by 4 bases, leaving 19 bases between them. The CDR3 loop spans 18 amino acids. CDR1 and CDR2 from the germline V gene are SEHNR and FQNEAQ (reference sequence). This CDR3 is CASSLGRRGLEDNEKLFF. The CDR3 DNA is TGTGCCAGCAGCTTAGGCCGCAGGGGCTTGGAAGATAATGAAAAACTGTTTTTT.

This clone was counted only a few times. The chain links TRBV9 to TRBJ2-3; TRBD2 agrees at 8 bases. Germline V CDR1 and CDR2: SGDLS, YYNGEE. This CDR3 contains 18 residues. V was clipped by 3 bases and J by 0 bases; unmatched bases: 12. Written as DNA, the CDR3 is TGTGCCAGCAGCGCCACCCGGGGGGGCCTGATAAGCACAGATACGCAGTATTTT. Protein product: CASSATRGGLISTDTQYF.